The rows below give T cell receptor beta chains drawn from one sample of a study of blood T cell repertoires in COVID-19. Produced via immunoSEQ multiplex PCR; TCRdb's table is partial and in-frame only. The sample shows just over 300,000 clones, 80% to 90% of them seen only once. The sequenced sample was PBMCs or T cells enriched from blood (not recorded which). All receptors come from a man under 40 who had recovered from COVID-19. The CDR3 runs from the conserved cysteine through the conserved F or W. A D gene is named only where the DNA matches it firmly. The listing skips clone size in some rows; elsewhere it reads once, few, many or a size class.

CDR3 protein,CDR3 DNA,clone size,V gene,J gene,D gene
CASTVLDSTSTDTQYF,TGTGCCAGCACCGTACTAGATTCTACTAGCACAGATACGCAGTATTTT,.,TRBV7-6,TRBJ2-3,.
CAWNGQATGYTF,TGTGCCTGGAATGGGCAGGCAACTGGCTACACCTTC,few,TRBV30,TRBJ1-2,.
CASRPGASMGAQYF,TGTGCCAGCCGGCCGGGAGCCTCTATGGGTGCCCAGTACTTC,.,TRBV6-4,TRBJ2-5,.
CASSAGLAGLAKNIQYF,TGTGCCAGCAGCGCAGGACTAGCGGGACTAGCCAAAAACATTCAGTACTTC,.,TRBV9,TRBJ2-4,TRBD2
CASSPEGASSNQPQHF,TGTGCCAGCAGCCCCGAGGGGGCAAGTAGCAATCAGCCCCAGCATTTT,.,TRBV2,TRBJ1-5,TRBD1
CASSPGLALPDTQYF,TGTGCCAGCAGTCCGGGACTAGCCCTTCCAGATACGCAGTATTTT,once,TRBV3-1/TRBV3-2,TRBJ2-3,TRBD2
CASRKGGPNTGELFF,TGTGCCAGCAGGAAGGGGGGGCCGAACACCGGGGAGCTGTTTTTT,once,TRBV6-5,TRBJ2-2,.
CASSLNRETEAFF,TGTGCCAGCAGCCTAAACAGGGAAACTGAAGCTTTCTTT,.,TRBV11-3,TRBJ1-1,.
CASSHLTPTRTDTQYF,TGTGCCAGCAGCCACTTGACACCTACCCGCACAGATACGCAGTATTTT,few,TRBV14,TRBJ2-3,.
CASSLVPRENEQFF,TGTGCCAGCAGCTTAGTCCCTCGGGAGAATGAGCAGTTCTTC,.,TRBV7-6,TRBJ2-1,.
CASSLKTTSGRLTKDYEQYF,TGCGCCAGCAGCTTAAAGACGACTAGCGGGAGGTTAACTAAAGACTACGAGCAGTACTTC,.,TRBV5-1,TRBJ2-7,TRBD2
CASSTPVGVFSYNEQFF,TGTGCCAGCAGCACCCCAGTCGGGGTTTTCTCCTACAATGAGCAGTTCTTC,.,TRBV7-9,TRBJ2-1,.
CASSQENLGVETQYF,TGTGCCAGCAGCCAAGAGAATCTAGGGGTTGAGACCCAGTACTTC,.,TRBV4-2,TRBJ2-5,.
CASSLDIGAFYGYTF,TGTGCCAGCAGCTTAGATATAGGGGCCTTCTATGGCTACACCTTC,.,TRBV11-2,TRBJ1-2,.
CASSLVGQGEPGNTIYF,TGCGCCAGCAGCTTGGTGGGACAGGGAGAACCTGGAAACACCATATATTTT,.,TRBV5-1,TRBJ1-3,TRBD1
CASSLSYEKLFF,TGTGCCAGCAGCTTGTCATATGAAAAACTGTTTTTT,.,TRBV5-6,TRBJ1-4,.
CASSIGLPPFNEQFF,TGTGCCAGTAGTATTGGCCTTCCGCCGTTCAATGAGCAGTTCTTC,few,TRBV19,TRBJ2-1,.
CASRDSSYEQYF,TGCGCCAGCAGGGACAGTTCCTACGAGCAGTACTTC,.,TRBV5-1,TRBJ2-7,.
CASSYTASGTYEQYF,TGTGCCAGCAGTTACACAGCTAGCGGAACCTACGAGCAGTACTTC,.,TRBV6-5,TRBJ2-7,TRBD2
CASSYFSGRAAEQYF,TGTGCCAGCAGCTACTTTAGCGGGAGGGCCGCCGAGCAGTACTTC,few,TRBV5-6,TRBJ2-7,TRBD2
CASSYSDRGSDGYTF,TGTGCCAGCAGTTACTCGGACAGGGGAAGCGACGGCTACACCTTC,.,TRBV6-6,TRBJ1-2,TRBD1
CASSFYRDSDTQYF,TGTGCCAGCAGCTTCTACAGGGATTCAGATACGCAGTATTTT,.,TRBV7-2,TRBJ2-3,.
CASSFATGVVGYTF,TGTGCCAGCAGCTTCGCAACAGGGGTGGTTGGCTACACCTTC,.,TRBV6-5,TRBJ1-2,TRBD1
CSVTTVGNQPQHF,TGCAGCGTTACAACCGTGGGCAATCAGCCCCAGCATTTT,.,TRBV29-1,TRBJ1-5,.
CASSIAGVGNTEAFF,TGTGCCAGTAGTATAGCAGGGGTGGGGAACACTGAAGCTTTCTTT,.,TRBV19,TRBJ1-1,.
CASSSVNYGYTF,TGTGCCAGCAGTTCCGTCAACTATGGCTACACCTTC,few,TRBV27,TRBJ1-2,.
CACKDPGQGQETQYF,TGCGCCTGTAAAGACCCGGGACAGGGGCAAGAGACCCAGTACTTC,.,TRBV10-1,TRBJ2-5,TRBD1
CASSLAHRDRVTGELFF,TGTGCCAGCAGCTTAGCCCACCGGGACAGGGTCACCGGGGAGCTGTTTTTT,once,TRBV7-6,TRBJ2-2,TRBD1
CASLWRGASNYNEQFF,TGTGCCAGCCTTTGGCGGGGGGCTTCGAACTACAATGAGCAGTTCTTC,.,TRBV27,TRBJ2-1,TRBD2
CASSLGQGLDTQYF,TGTGCCAGCAGTTTGGGACAGGGGTTGGATACGCAGTATTTT,once,TRBV27,TRBJ2-3,TRBD1
CASSEARVSGNQPQHF,TGTGCCAGCAGTGAAGCGAGGGTTTCGGGCAATCAGCCCCAGCATTTT,.,TRBV6-1,TRBJ1-5,.